The rows below give T cell receptor beta chains drawn from one sample of a study of Graves' ophthalmopathy and Graves' hyperthyroidism. Using its own MiXCR run on the multiplex PCR reads, TCRdb lists one record per CDR3 protein. The sample records about 1.2 million distinct CDR3 sequences, about 40% being singletons. What was sequenced was peripheral blood or thyroid tissue (not recorded which). The receptors originated from an adult man with Graves' hyperthyroidism. Each CDR3 is given with its conserved first and last residue. Each record gives: CDR3 protein, V gene, J gene, clone size. The size field is filled for only some rows; it gives once, few, many or a size class.

CASSIGQATSTDTQYF	TRBV19	TRBJ2-3	.
CASSEAGTGGLTYGYTF	TRBV25-1	TRBJ1-2	.
CASTPSRGSVYGYTF	TRBV19	TRBJ1-2	few
CAILSLGLGEYQETQYF	TRBV15	TRBJ2-5	.
CASRLRTSPETQYF	TRBV28	TRBJ2-5	.
CASSQLAGGPGTGELFF	TRBV4-1	TRBJ2-2	once
CASLLGETQHF	TRBV2	TRBJ1-5	.
CASSWLGTQYF	TRBV12-3/TRBV12-4	TRBJ2-5	.
CASSFEGGPSHEQYF	TRBV12-3/TRBV12-4	TRBJ2-7	few
CASSLIGGRRTNYGYTF	TRBV5-5	TRBJ1-2	many
CASSLNTGELYF	TRBV5-1	TRBJ2-7	.
CAISDRISEAFF	TRBV10-3	TRBJ1-1	.
CASRRLGFDTETQYF	TRBV19	TRBJ2-5	many